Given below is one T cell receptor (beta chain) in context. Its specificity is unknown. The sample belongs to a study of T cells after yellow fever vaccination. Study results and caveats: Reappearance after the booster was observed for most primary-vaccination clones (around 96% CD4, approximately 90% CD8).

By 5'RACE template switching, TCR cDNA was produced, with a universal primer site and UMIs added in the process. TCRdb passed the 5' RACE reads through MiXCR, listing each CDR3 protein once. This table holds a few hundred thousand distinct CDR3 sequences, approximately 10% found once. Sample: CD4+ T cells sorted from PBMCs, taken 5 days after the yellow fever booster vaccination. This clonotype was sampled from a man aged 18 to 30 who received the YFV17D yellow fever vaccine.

The CDR3, as DNA: TGTGCCAGCAGCTTCCCTAGCGGGGACTGGGGGGATACGCAGTATTTT. Residues: CASSFPSGDWGDTQYF. The chain employs TRBV7-3 and TRBJ2-3; 9 positions agree with TRBD2. In germline, CDR1 is SGHTA, CDR2 FQGTGA. This CDR3 is built from 16 residues. The V segment lost 3 bases and the J segment 6 bases; nucleotides outside the gene matches: 10.